Below, one T cell receptor beta chain is given with its context. The sample originates from a study of cytomegalovirus exposure and HLA in healthy donors. It was with 60 Vbeta and 13 Jbeta primers that the PCR ran. Here immunoSEQ multiplex PCR was the method, and the copy in TCRdb shows in-frame clones only, minus some. Of fewer than 200,000 clones listed, 80% to 85% were seen once; the top ten hold approximately 2.1%. Germline V gene lookup returns CDR1 KGHSH and CDR2 LQKENI. The CDR3 runs to 14 residues. Trimming removed 1 base from V and 4 bases from J, with 10 bases in between. Sequencing was performed on PBMCs. The TCR sequence derives from a male donor in good health and CMV-seronegative. The chain couples TRBV18 to TRBJ1-2, with a possible D match to TRBD1 (5 bases). The CDR3 here is CASSPRGGGYGYTF. DNA of the CDR3: TGTGCCAGCTCACCACGCGGGGGTGGCTATGGCTACACCTTC.